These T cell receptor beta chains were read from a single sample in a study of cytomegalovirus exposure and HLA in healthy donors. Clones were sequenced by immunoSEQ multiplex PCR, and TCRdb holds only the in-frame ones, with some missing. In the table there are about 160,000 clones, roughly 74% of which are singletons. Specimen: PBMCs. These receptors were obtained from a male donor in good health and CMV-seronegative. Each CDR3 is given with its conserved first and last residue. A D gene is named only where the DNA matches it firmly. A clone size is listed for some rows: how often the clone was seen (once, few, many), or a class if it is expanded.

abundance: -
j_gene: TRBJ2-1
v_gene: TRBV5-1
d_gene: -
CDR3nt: TGCGCCAGCAGCTTGACTAGTCTTGAGCAGTTCTTC
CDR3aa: CASSLTSLEQFF

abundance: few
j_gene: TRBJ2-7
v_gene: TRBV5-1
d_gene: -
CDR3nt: TGCGCCAACAGCTTTGGGACATACGAACCCTACGAGCAGTACTTC
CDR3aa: CANSFGTYEPYEQYF

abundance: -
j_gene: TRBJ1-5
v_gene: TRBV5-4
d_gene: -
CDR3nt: TGTGCCAGCAGCTTCGACGGGAATCAGCCCCAGCATTTT
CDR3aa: CASSFDGNQPQHF

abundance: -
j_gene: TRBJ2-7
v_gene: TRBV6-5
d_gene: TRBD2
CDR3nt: TGTGCCAGCAGTCCGCACTCTAGCGGCTCCTACGAGCAGTACTTC
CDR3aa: CASSPHSSGSYEQYF

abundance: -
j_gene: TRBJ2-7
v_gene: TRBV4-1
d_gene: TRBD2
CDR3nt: TGCGCCAGCAGCCAAGTCACTAGCGGCTACGAGCAGTACTTC
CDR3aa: CASSQVTSGYEQYF

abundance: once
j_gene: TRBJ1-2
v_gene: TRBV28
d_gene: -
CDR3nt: TGTGCCAGCGAGGGAAATGGCTACACCTTC
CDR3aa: CASEGNGYTF

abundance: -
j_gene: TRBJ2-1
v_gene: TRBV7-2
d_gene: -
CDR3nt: TGTGCCAGCAGCTTACAGTACAATGAGCAGTTCTTC
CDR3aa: CASSLQYNEQFF

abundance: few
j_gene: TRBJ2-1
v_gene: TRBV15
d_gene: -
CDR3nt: TGTGCCACCAGTGTACAGGGTGGTGAGCAGTTCTTC
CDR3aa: CATSVQGGEQFF

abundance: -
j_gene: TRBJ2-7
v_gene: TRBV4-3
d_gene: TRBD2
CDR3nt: TGCGCCAGCAGCCAAGATCATGCGGGAGGTTACGAGCAGTACTTC
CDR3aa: CASSQDHAGGYEQYF

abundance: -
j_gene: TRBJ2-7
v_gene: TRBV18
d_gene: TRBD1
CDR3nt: TGTGCCAGCTCGCCCCAGGGACAGGGGGGAGGAAGCGAGCAGTACTTC
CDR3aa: CASSPQGQGGGSEQYF

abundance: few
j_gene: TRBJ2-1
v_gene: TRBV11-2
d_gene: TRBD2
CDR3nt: TGTGCCAGCAGCCCAGCTAGCGGGGGAATAGGTGAGCAGTTCTTC
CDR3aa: CASSPASGGIGEQFF

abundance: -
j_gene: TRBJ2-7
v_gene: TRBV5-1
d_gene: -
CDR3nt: TGCGCCAGCAGCTTCCCCGAATCCTACGAGCAGTACTTC
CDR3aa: CASSFPESYEQYF

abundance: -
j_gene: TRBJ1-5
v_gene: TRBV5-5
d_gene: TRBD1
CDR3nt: TGTGCCAGCAGCGAACACAGGGGGGATCAGCCCCAGCATTTT
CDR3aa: CASSEHRGDQPQHF

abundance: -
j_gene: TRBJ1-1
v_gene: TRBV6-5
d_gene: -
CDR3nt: TGTGCCAGCAGTTCCCGAGCAGGAGTAGGAGGTGAAGCTTTCTTT
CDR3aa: CASSSRAGVGGEAFF

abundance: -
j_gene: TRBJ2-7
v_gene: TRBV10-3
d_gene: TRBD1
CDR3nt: TGTGCCATCAGTGGGGGGACAGGGGCTATTTCCTACGAGCAGTACTTC
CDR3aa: CAISGGTGAISYEQYF

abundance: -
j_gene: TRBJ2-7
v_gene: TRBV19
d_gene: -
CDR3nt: TGTGCCAGTAGTCAAGGGGGACCGCCCTTCTCCTACGAGCAGTACTTC
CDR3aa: CASSQGGPPFSYEQYF

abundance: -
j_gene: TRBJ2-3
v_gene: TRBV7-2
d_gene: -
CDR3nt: TGTGCCAGCAGCCCTGCTCCCGGAGATACGCAGTATTTT
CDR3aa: CASSPAPGDTQYF

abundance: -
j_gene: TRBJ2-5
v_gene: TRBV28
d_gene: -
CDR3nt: TGTGCCAGCAGTATAGGGACACAAGAGACCCAGTACTTC
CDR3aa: CASSIGTQETQYF

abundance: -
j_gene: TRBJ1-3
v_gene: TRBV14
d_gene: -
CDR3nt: TGTGCCAGCAGCCAAGCCGGGAGCTCTGGAAACACCATATATTTT
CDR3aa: CASSQAGSSGNTIYF

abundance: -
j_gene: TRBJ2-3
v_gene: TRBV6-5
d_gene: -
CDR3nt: TGTGCCAGCAGTCTGCAGGGTACTTGGGATACGCAGTATTTT
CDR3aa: CASSLQGTWDTQYF

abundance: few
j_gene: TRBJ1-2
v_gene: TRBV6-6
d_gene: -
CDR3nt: TGTGCCAGCAGACCACCATACAGGGAAGCTAACTATGGCTACACCTTC
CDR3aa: CASRPPYREANYGYTF

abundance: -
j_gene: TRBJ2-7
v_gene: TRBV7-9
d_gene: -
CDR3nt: TGTGCCAGCAGCTTTTCCAGGAACACCTACGAGCAGTACTTC
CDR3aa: CASSFSRNTYEQYF

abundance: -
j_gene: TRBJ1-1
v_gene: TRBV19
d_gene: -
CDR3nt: TGTGCCAGTAGTATGCGCGTGAACACTGAAGCTTTCTTT
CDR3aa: CASSMRVNTEAFF

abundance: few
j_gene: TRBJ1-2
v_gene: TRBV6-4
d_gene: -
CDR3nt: TGTGCCAGCAGTGACAATTTTGAGGGCAAAGAGTATGGCTACACCTTC
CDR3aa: CASSDNFEGKEYGYTF

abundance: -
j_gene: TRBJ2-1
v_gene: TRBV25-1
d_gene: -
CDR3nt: TGTGCCAGCAGTGATAGCGGCCCGGCGAAGCAGTTCTTC
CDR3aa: CASSDSGPAKQFF

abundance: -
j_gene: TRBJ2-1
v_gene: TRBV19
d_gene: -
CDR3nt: TGTGCCAGTAGTATAGACTCTTCCTCCTACAATGAGCAGTTCTTC
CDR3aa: CASSIDSSSYNEQFF

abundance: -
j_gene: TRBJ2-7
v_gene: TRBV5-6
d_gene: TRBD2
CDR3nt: TGTGCCAGCAGCTTGATTTCAGCGGGGGGGCGGGAGCAGTACTTC
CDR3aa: CASSLISAGGREQYF

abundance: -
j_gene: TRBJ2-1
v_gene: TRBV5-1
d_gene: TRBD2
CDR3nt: TGCGCCAGCAGCTTACCCCTAGCGGGGGACAATGAGCAGTTCTTC
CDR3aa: CASSLPLAGDNEQFF

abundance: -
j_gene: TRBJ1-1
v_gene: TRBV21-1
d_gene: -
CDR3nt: TGTGCCAGCAGCAAAGGGGACAGGGGGTTTATTGAAGCTTTCTTT
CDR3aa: CASSKGDRGFIEAFF

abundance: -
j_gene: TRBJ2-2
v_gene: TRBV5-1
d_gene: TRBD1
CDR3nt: TGCGCCAGCAGCGCGGGACAGGGAAGGACCGGGGAGCTGTTTTTT
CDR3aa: CASSAGQGRTGELFF

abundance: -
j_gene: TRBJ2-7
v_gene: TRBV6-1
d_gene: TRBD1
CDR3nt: TGTGCCAGCAGTGAAGTAGGGACAGGGGACGAGCAGTACTTC
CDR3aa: CASSEVGTGDEQYF

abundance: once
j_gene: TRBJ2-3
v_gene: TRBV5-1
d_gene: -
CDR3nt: TGCGCCAGCAGAGGTCAGGGAGATACGCAGTATTTT
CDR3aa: CASRGQGDTQYF

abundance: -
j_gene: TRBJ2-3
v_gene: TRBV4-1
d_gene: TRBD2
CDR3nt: TGCGCCAGCAGCCCAAGGCGGGGGGGCCTAGGCGCAGATACGCAGTATTTT
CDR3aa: CASSPRRGGLGADTQYF

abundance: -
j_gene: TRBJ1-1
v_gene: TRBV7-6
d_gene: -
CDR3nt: TGTGCCAGCGCCTACTCTACGAACACTGAAGCTTTCTTT
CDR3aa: CASAYSTNTEAFF

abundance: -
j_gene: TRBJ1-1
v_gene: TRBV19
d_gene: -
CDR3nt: TGTGCCAGTAGTTCAGGGATCACTGAAGCTTTCTTT
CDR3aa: CASSSGITEAFF

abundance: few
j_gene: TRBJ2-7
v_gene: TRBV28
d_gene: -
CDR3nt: TGTGCCAGCAGCGGAGGGGTGTCTTACGAGCAGTACTTC
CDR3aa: CASSGGVSYEQYF

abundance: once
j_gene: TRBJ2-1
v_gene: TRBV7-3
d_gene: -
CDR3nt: TGTGCCAGCAGCCAGGGGTCCCAGGGATTAGCCTATAATGAGCAGTTCTTC
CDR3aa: CASSQGSQGLAYNEQFF

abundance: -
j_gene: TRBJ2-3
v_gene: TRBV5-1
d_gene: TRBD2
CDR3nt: TGCGCCAGCAGCTTGGCCGGGCTAGCGGGAGGGACTAGCACAGATACGCAGTATTTT
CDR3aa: CASSLAGLAGGTSTDTQYF

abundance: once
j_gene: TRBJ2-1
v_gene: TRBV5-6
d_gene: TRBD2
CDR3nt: TGTGCCAGCAGCGGGACTAGCGGCTACAATGAGCAGTTCTTC
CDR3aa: CASSGTSGYNEQFF

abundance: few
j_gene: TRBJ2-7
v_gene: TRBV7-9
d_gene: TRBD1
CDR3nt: TGTGCCAGCAGCTCGACAGGGGACTACGAGCAGTACTTC
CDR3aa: CASSSTGDYEQYF

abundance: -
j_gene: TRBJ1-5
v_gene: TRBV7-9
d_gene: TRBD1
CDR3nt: TGTGCCAGCAGCTTAGTACAGGGGCTCCTCAATCAGCCCCAGCATTTT
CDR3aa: CASSLVQGLLNQPQHF

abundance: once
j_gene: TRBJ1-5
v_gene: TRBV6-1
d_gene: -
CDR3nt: TGTGCCAGCAGTGAAAACAGCTATCAGCCCCAGCATTTT
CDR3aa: CASSENSYQPQHF

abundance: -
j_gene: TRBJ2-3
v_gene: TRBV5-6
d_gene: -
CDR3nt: TGTGCCAGCAGCTTCCGACAGGTGGCTAGCACAGATACGCAGTATTTT
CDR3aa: CASSFRQVASTDTQYF

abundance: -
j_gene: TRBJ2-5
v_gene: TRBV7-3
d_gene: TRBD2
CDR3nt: TGTGCCAGCAGCTTAGCGGGGGGCCAAGAGACCCAGTACTTC
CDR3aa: CASSLAGGQETQYF

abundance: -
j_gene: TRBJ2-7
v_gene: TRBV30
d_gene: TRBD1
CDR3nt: TGTGCCTGGAGTACGACAGGGGCCGAGCAGTACTTC
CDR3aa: CAWSTTGAEQYF

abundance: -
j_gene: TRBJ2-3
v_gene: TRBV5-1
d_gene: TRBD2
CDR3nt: TGCGCCAGCAGCCCACTAGCGACCAGCACAGATACGCAGTATTTT
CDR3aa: CASSPLATSTDTQYF

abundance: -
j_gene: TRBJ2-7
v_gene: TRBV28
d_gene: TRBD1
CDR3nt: TGTGCCAGCAGTCCCCCGGACAGGGGGCGCACGGAGTTC
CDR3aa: CASSPPDRGRTEF

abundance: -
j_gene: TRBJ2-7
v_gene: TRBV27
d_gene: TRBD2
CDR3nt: TGTGCCAGCAGCCCGGGACTAGCAGTGAGCTCCTACGAGCAGTACTTC
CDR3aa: CASSPGLAVSSYEQYF

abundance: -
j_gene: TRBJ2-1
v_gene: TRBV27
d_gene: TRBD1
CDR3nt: TGTGCCAGCAGTTTCATGGGACAGAGCTACAATGAGCAGTTCTTC
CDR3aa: CASSFMGQSYNEQFF

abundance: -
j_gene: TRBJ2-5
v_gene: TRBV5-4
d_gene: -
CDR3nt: TGTGCCACCAGGGGAGGGTTCCAGACCCAGTACTTC
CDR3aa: CATRGGFQTQYF

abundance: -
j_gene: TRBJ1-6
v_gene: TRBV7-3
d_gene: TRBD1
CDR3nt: TGTGCCAGCTCGACCGGGACAGGGGATTCACCCCTCCACTTT
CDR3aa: CASSTGTGDSPLHF

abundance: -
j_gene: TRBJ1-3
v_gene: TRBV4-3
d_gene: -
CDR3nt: TGCGCCAGCAGCCAAGATACCAACAGCCTTACTGGAAACACCATATATTTT
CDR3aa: CASSQDTNSLTGNTIYF

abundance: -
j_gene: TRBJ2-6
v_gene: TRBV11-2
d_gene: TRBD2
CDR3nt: TGTGCCAGCAGCGGGGGCCGGGCGGGGGGTCTGGGCGCCAACGTCCTGACTTTC
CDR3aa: CASSGGRAGGLGANVLTF

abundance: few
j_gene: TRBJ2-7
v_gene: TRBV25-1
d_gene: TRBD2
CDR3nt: TGTGCCAGCAGTGATAGGCGGGGGGCCTCCTACGAGCAGTACTTC
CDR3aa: CASSDRRGASYEQYF

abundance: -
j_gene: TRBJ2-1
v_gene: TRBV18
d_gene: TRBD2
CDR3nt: TGTGCCAGCTCACGGAGAGCGGGAGGGGGTTACAATGAGCAGTTCTTC
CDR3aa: CASSRRAGGGYNEQFF

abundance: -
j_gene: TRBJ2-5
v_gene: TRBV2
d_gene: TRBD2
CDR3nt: TGTGCCAGCAGACCGGGGGGGATAGCGGGGAGGGTAGAGACCCAGTACTTC
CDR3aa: CASRPGGIAGRVETQYF

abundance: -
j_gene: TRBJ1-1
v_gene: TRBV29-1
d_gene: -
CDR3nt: TGCAGCGTTGTATACATGAACACTGAAGCTTTCTTT
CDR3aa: CSVVYMNTEAFF

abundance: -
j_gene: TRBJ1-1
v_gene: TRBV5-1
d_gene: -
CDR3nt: TGCGCCAGCAGCTTAACAGGGTCGGGTAACACTGAAGCTTTCTTT
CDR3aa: CASSLTGSGNTEAFF

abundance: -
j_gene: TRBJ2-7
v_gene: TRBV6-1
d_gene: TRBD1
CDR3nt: TGTGCCGCGTGGCGGACAGGGGCCCACGAGCAGTACTTC
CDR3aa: CAAWRTGAHEQYF

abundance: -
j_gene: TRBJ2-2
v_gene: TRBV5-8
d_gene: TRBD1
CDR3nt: TGTGCCAGCAGCTTGGCCGACAGGGGGTACACCGGGGAGCTGTTTTTT
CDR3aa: CASSLADRGYTGELFF